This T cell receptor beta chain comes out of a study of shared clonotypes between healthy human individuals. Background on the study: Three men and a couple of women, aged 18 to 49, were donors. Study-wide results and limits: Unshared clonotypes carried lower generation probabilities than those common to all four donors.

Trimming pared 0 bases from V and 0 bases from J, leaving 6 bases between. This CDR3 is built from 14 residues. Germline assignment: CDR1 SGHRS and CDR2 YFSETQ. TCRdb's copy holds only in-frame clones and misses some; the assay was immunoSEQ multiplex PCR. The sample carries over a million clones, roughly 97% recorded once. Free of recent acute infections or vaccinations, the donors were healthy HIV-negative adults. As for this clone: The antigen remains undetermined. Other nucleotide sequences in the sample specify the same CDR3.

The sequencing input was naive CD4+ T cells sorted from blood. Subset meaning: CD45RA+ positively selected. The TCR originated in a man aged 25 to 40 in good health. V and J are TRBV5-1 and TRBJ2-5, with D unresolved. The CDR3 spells CASSLGTYQETQYF. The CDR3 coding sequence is TGCGCCAGCAGCTTGGGAACGTACCAAGAGACCCAGTACTTC.